The sequence of this TCR beta chain was determined in a study of Ad26.COV2.S vaccination and SARS-CoV-2 variants. Study-level information: In the study, Ad26.COV2.S was injected intramuscularly once, or twice 56 days apart. General study findings and limits: Spike-specific CD8+ and CD4+ T cell responses reportedly showed substantial breadth after vaccination.

Trimming left V 0 bases short and J 2 bases short, with 11 bases between. CDR3 length equals 16 residues. Looked up from germline, CDR1 is SNHLY and CDR2 is FYNNEI. The assay was immunoSEQ multiplex PCR, and TCRdb's table has in-frame clones only and misses some. In the table there are about 350,000 clones, 75% to 90% of which are singletons. Treatment indicated: approximately 18 received Ad26.COV2.S at low or high dose, single or two shots; several received placebo; per-sample allocation not given. Specimens were obtained on day 63 following the first vaccine or placebo injection. This clone showed up just a few times. Its antigen is currently unknown.

The chain carries TRBV2 and TRBJ1-5; D is undetermined. The clonotype was recovered from a person aged 18-60 years who received the Ad26.COV2.S COVID-19 vaccine or a placebo. The source was peripheral blood, collected in a trial of Ad26.COV2.S vaccine versus placebo. The CDR3 loop reads CASSEAEFMGNQPQHF. Written as DNA, the CDR3 is TGTGCCAGCAGTGAAGCGGAATTTATGGGCAATCAGCCCCAGCATTTT.